The 11 T cell receptor beta chains listed next were all sequenced from one sample in a study of blood T cell repertoires in COVID-19. Data came from immunoSEQ multiplex PCR; TCRdb stores just in-frame clones and leaves some out. This table has over 350,000 clones, more than 75% appearing once. Sequencing was carried out using PBMCs or T cells enriched from blood (not recorded which). These receptors all stem from a woman aged 50 to 65 who had recovered from COVID-19.

The J gene is TRBJ1-1, the V gene TRBV2; D is ambiguous. CDR1 is SNHLY and CDR2 is FYNNEI in the germline V gene. Trimming left V 4 bases short and J 0 bases short, with 9 bases between. The CDR3 sequence is 14 residues long. The CDR3 loop is CASSGRKMNTEAFF. For the CDR3, the DNA is TGTGCCAGCAGTGGCAGGAAAATGAACACTGAAGCTTTCTTT.

This clone was counted between two and nine times. The chain links TRBV12-3 or TRBV12-4 to TRBJ1-2; TRBD1 agrees at 7 bases. There are 13 residues in the CDR3. V shed 10 bases and J 8 bases; nucleotides not matched to a gene: 13. The CDR3 DNA is TGTGCCACCGGAATTGGGACAGTCGGCGGCTACACCTTC. Translated: CATGIGTVGGYTF.

The rearrangement links TRBV3-1 (or the pseudogene TRBV3-2) to TRBJ2-5; TRBD2 agrees at 14 bases. The trim removed 3 bases at V and 0 bases at J, leaving 9 bases unmatched. Germline CDR1 and CDR2: LGHDT and YNNKEL (reference sequence). The CDR3 length is 19 residues. The CDR3 coding sequence is TGTGCCAGCAGCCAGCCCGGACTAGCGGGGGGCCCGTACCAAGAGACCCAGTACTTC. Its translation is CASSQPGLAGGPYQETQYF.

This chain uses TRBV3-1 (or the pseudogene TRBV3-2) with TRBJ1-1; a possible D gene is TRBD1 (5 bases). Germline values: CDR1 LGHDT, CDR2 YNNKEL (reference sequence). This CDR3 has 13 residues. Trimming took off 5 bases at V and 5 bases at J, with 12 bases between the two ends. CDR3 in DNA: TGTGCCAGCAGCGCAGACGGGGGGACTGAAGCTTTCTTT. Protein: CASSADGGTEAFF.

CDR3 sequence reads: CASSQGVLAGEYNEQFF. The DNA of the CDR3 is TGCGCCAGCAGCCAAGGAGTCCTAGCGGGGGAGTACAATGAGCAGTTCTTC. The V and J genes are TRBV4-1 and TRBJ2-1, with TRBD2 identical over 10 bases. Germline V lookup: CDR1 MGHRA, CDR2 YSYEKL. V lost 1 base and J lost 4; bases outside the gene matches: 7. The CDR3 runs 17 residues.

The DNA of the CDR3 is TGTGCCACCAGCATAGGGGACAGGAACACTGAAGCTTTCTTT. Translation: CATSIGDRNTEAFF. This chain uses TRBV15 with TRBJ1-1, with 7 bases matching TRBD1. The J segment lost 1 base and the V segment lost 4 bases, leaving 3 bases of the junction unmatched. CDR3 length: 14 amino acids. Germline CDR1 LNHNV, CDR2 YYDKDF (reference sequence). The full variable domain, rest sourced from reference TRBV15 and TRBJ1-1, is DAMVIQNPRYQVTQFGKPVTLSCSQTLNHNVMYWYQQKSSQAPKLLFHYYDKDFNNEADTPDNFQSRRPNTSFCFLDIRSPGLGDTAMYLCATSIGDRNTEAFFGQGTRLTVV.

This CDR3 is CAWSTDEGYTF. The CDR3 nucleotides are TGTGCCTGGAGTACAGATGAGGGCTACACCTTC. This chain uses TRBV30 with TRBJ1-2; D is unclear. With 2 bases removed from V and 8 bases from J, the gap between germline ends came to 9 bases. The CDR3 is made up of 11 amino acids. CDR1 is GTSNPN, CDR2 SVGIG, per germline (reference sequence).

The gene calls are TRBV25-1 and TRBJ1-2; D not certain. The germline V gene has CDR1 MGHDK and CDR2 SYGVNS. The CDR3 length is 15 residues. Trimming shortened V by 2 bases and J by 8 bases, and 18 bases separated the two germline ends. This CDR3 reads CASSEQSDSNGGYTF. CDR3 sequence (DNA): TGTGCCAGCAGTGAACAGTCGGACTCTAACGGAGGCTACACCTTC.

CDR3 sequence: CASSLWSDNEQFF. DNA for the CDR3: TGTGCCAGCAGCTTGTGGAGTGACAATGAGCAGTTCTTC. The chain joins TRBV5-5 to TRBJ2-1, with D unclear. The CDR3 runs to 13 residues. Trimming removed 1 base from V and 5 bases from J, with 7 bases in between. Looked up from germline, CDR1 is SGHKS and CDR2 is YYEKEE (reference sequence).

The V gene is TRBV27, the J gene TRBJ2-1, with TRBD2 identical over 10 bases. The CDR3 spans 15 residues. V trimming: 6 bases; J trimming: 2 bases; junction bases outside the gene matches: 4. Germline lookup yields CDR1 MNHEY and CDR2 SMNVEV (reference sequence). The CDR3 reads CASRWSGGAYNEQFF. In nucleotides, the CDR3 is TGTGCCAGCAGATGGAGCGGGGGGGCCTACAATGAGCAGTTCTTC.

The chain employs TRBV9 and TRBJ1-2, with 7 bases lining up with TRBD1. The CDR3 is 14 amino acids. With 4 bases clipped from V and 2 bases from J, the junction kept 5 bases outside the gene matches. In germline, CDR1 is SGDLS, CDR2 YYNGEE. The CDR3 protein is CASSLDRVNYGYTF. The CDR3 DNA is TGTGCCAGCAGCCTAGACAGGGTCAACTATGGCTACACCTTC. Complete variable domain (other parts from reference TRBV9 and TRBJ1-2): DSGVTQTPKHLITATGQRVTLRCSPRSGDLSVYWYQQSLDQGLQFLIQYYNGEERAKGNILERFSAQQFPDLHSELNLSSLELGDSALYFCASSLDRVNYGYTFGSGTRLTVV.